The 25 T cell receptor beta chains below all came from one sample that was sequenced in a study of T cell responses to AZD1222 COVID-19 vaccine. Assay used: immunoSEQ multiplex PCR; TCRdb lists only in-frame clones, some missing. The repertoire has around 100,000 clones, about 85% of them found once; the top ten carry about 1.8%. The source material was peripheral blood, sampled on day 0 of AZD1222 vaccination. The source of these receptors is an adult in good health.

The CDR3 DNA reads as TGTGCCAGCAGCTCAGCGACGCGCGAGCAGTTCTTC. Amino acid sequence: CASSSATREQFF. The J gene is TRBJ2-1, the V gene TRBV11-2; D ambiguous. This CDR3 has 12 amino acids. V lost 4 bases, J lost 10 bases, and 11 bases lay in between. Germline-derived CDR1 and CDR2 are SGHAT and FQNNGV.

The chain links TRBV7-3 to TRBJ2-2, with D tentatively TRBD2 (6 bases). Trimming took off 5 bases at V and 7 bases at J, with 20 bases between the two ends. The CDR3 length is 16 residues. Germline CDR1 and CDR2: SGHTA and FQGTGA. In nucleotides, the CDR3 is TGTGCCAGCAGCCCGACTAGTCAACTCGGGGGCGGGGAGCTGTTTTTT. Amino acid sequence: CASSPTSQLGGGELFF.

The chain recombines TRBV7-9 with TRBJ2-7, with 10 positions matching TRBD1. Germline trimming cut 4 bases from V and 4 bases from J; bases unmatched to any gene: 16. The germline gives CDR1 SEHNR, CDR2 FQNEAQ (reference sequence). The CDR3 length is 18 residues. The CDR3 sequence: CASSSPGTGDTPIYEQYF. DNA for the CDR3: TGTGCCAGCAGCTCCCCCGGGACAGGGGACACCCCGATTTACGAGCAGTACTTC. Combining the CDR3 with reference TRBV7-9 and TRBJ2-7 gives the whole variable domain DTGVSQNPRHKITKRGQNVTFRCDPISEHNRLYWYRQTLGQGPEFLTYFQNEAQLEKSRLLSDRFSAERPKGSFSTLEIQRTEQGDSAMYLCASSSPGTGDTPIYEQYFGPGTRLTVT.

This chain uses TRBV7-3 with TRBJ2-4; D is ambiguous. The V end was cut by 4 bases, the J end by 0 bases, with 10 bases between. Germline CDR1 and CDR2: SGHTA and FQGTGA. CDR3 length: 15 residues. The CDR3 sequence is CASSSLLTAKNIQYF. CDR3 in DNA: TGTGCCAGCAGCTCCCTCCTGACAGCCAAAAACATTCAGTACTTC. Filled out from reference TRBV7-3 and TRBJ2-4, the complete variable domain reads GAGVSQTPSNKVTEKGKYVELRCDPISGHTALYWYRQSLGQGPEFLIYFQGTGAADDSGLPNDRFFAVRPEGSVSTLKIQRTERGDSAVYLCASSSLLTAKNIQYFGAGTRLSVL.

The chain couples TRBV30 to TRBJ1-5, with D unresolved. Germline V gene data show CDR1 as GTSNPN and CDR2 as SVGIG (reference sequence). CDR3 size: 12 residues. V shed 2 bases and J shed 4 bases, with 6 bases lying between them. The CDR3 reads CAWSYPNQPQHF. The CDR3 nucleotides are TGTGCCTGGAGTTATCCGAATCAGCCCCAGCATTTT.

The rearrangement joins TRBV6-5 to TRBJ1-5; D call uncertain. Trimming took 2 bases from V and 0 from J, leaving 2 bases between them. Per germline, CDR1 MNHEY and CDR2 SVGAGI. This CDR3 is 13 amino acids long. CDR3 in DNA: TGTGCCAGCAGTTACAATAGCAATCAGCCCCAGCATTTT. Its protein is CASSYNSNQPQHF.

This clone was seen a handful of times. V gene TRBV7-9 combines with J gene TRBJ2-5; TRBD2 matches at 11 bases. Germline loops: CDR1 SEHNR, CDR2 FQNEAQ (reference sequence). The CDR3 has 14 amino acids. V shed 5 bases, J shed 4 bases, and the junction held 3 bases outside the gene matches. The CDR3 bases are TGTGCCAGCAGCCAAGGACTAGCGGGAGAGACCCAGTACTTC. Protein: CASSQGLAGETQYF.

This clone was recorded only once. The rearrangement joins TRBV6-4 to TRBJ2-7; D is ambiguous. The V end lost 3 bases, the J end lost 2 bases, and 17 bases lay between the germline ends. This CDR3 has 16 amino acids. Germline loops: CDR1 MRHNA, CDR2 SNTAGT. CDR3 residues: CASSDKVGSPTYEQYF. CDR3 sequence (DNA): TGTGCCAGCAGTGATAAGGTCGGCAGCCCCACCTACGAGCAGTACTTC.

The chain has TRBV9 and TRBJ1-2; no definite D call. Between the trimmed V and J ends, which lost 2 bases and 0 bases, there was a span of 14 bases. The CDR3 is 16 amino acids. CDR1 and CDR2 from the germline V gene are SGDLS and YYNGEE. The CDR3 nucleotides are TGTGCCAGCAGCGTCGCGGGGTCGGAGGCTAACTATGGCTACACCTTC. Translating it yields CASSVAGSEANYGYTF.

Notes on this clone: At one end the junction does not follow the germline gene, possibly because of a read error. The chain is built from TRBV6-5 and TRBJ2-4; D gene unclear. There are 13 residues in the CDR3. Germline V gene lookup returns CDR1 MNHEY and CDR2 SVGAGI. The CDR3 DNA follows: TGTGCCAGCAGTTACACCCCCGAACAAAGGTGGCACTTC. Translated: CASSYTPEQRWHF.

The rearrangement links TRBV7-2 to TRBJ2-7; 12 bases are shared with TRBD2. V dropped 5 bases and J dropped 7; count of bases not matched to a gene: 15. The CDR3 loop spans 17 amino acids. The germline gives CDR1 SGHTA, CDR2 FQGNSA. The DNA for the CDR3 is TGTGCCAGCAGCCCCTCCGGGACTAGCGGGTTTTTTTGGGAGCAGTACTTC. This sequence encodes CASSPSGTSGFFWEQYF.

As concerns this clone: This CDR3 is also generated by other DNA sequences in the sample. V and J are TRBV12-3 or TRBV12-4 and TRBJ2-3; D is unclear. V was trimmed by 6 bases and J by 2 bases, leaving 6 bases between them. The CDR3 extends over 12 amino acids. The CDR3 DNA reads as TGTGCCAGCAGCCTCTCCACAGATACGCAGTATTTT. Its protein product is CASSLSTDTQYF.

This chain links TRBV6-4 with TRBJ2-3, with D perhaps TRBD1 (6 bases). With 3 bases removed from V and 6 bases from J, the gap between germline ends came to 10 bases. Germline V gene data show CDR1 as MRHNA and CDR2 as SNTAGT. The CDR3 is 13 residues long. CDR3 amino acids: CASSDKGEDTQYF. DNA of the CDR3: TGTGCCAGCAGTGATAAGGGGGAGGATACGCAGTATTTT.

A single count supports this clone. The V call is TRBV3-1 (or the pseudogene TRBV3-2), the J call TRBJ1-3; weak D call: TRBD1 (5 bases). Trimming removed 2 bases at V and 1 base at J, with 9 bases between. The CDR3 loop spans 15 amino acids. Germline V gives CDR1 LGHDT, CDR2 YNNKEL (reference sequence). The CDR3 nucleotides read TGTGCCAGCAGCCAAAGCGAGGGGTCTGGAAACACCATATATTTT. It specifies CASSQSEGSGNTIYF.

The V and J genes are TRBV6-2 or TRBV6-3 and TRBJ1-1, with TRBD1 matching 8 bases. V lost 2 bases to trimming and J lost 4 bases; unmatched junction nucleotides: 12. The CDR3 covers 17 residues. Germline V gene data show CDR1 as MNHEY and CDR2 as SVGEGT. CDR3 amino acids: CASSYKPQGARVTEAFF. DNA for the CDR3: TGTGCCAGCAGTTACAAACCGCAGGGGGCGAGGGTCACTGAAGCTTTCTTT.

J is TRBJ1-6 and V is TRBV21-1. TRBV21-1 is a pseudogene locus. This CDR3 comprises 13 residues. CDR3 in amino acids: CAYGSFRNSPLHF. CDR3 in DNA: TGTGCCTATGGGAGTTTTCGAAATTCACCCCTCCACTTT.

This clone was seen only once. As DNA, the CDR3 is TGCGCCAGCAGCTCTAGACAGGCGAGGAACACTGAAGCTTTCTTT. This sequence encodes CASSSRQARNTEAFF. The chain joins TRBV5-1 to TRBJ1-1; a possible D gene is TRBD1 (6 bases). Germline V gene sequence: CDR1 SGHRS, CDR2 YFSETQ. This CDR3 contains 15 residues. V lost 3 bases and J lost 1, with 13 bases in between.

CDR3 sequence: CASSPERLRLPGALHF. The CDR3 region has the DNA TGTGCCAGCAGCCCCGAGAGACTCAGACTGCCAGGGGCCCTCCACTTT. This rearrangement joins TRBV9 to TRBJ1-6; D may be TRBD1 (6 bases). Per the germline V gene, CDR1 is SGDLS and CDR2 is YYNGEE. V was shortened by 4 bases and J by 14 bases, with 25 bases between the two germline ends. This CDR3 contains 16 residues.

This clone was found a few times. Here the CDR3 reads CASSRSTSYAEQYF. The CDR3 bases are TGTGCCAGCAGCCGATCGACTAGCTATGCCGAGCAGTACTTC. The chain couples TRBV11-2 to TRBJ2-7; TRBD2 matches at 7 bases. V gave up 5 bases and J gave up 6 bases; unmatched junction bases: 10. This CDR3 is 14 amino acids long. Germline V gene sequence: CDR1 SGHAT, CDR2 FQNNGV.

This chain connects TRBV12-3 or TRBV12-4 to TRBJ2-2; D unresolved. V was trimmed by 6 bases and J by 5 bases, leaving 10 bases between them. The CDR3 is 13 residues long. The CDR3 nucleotides are TGTGCCAGCAGCCCATTGATGACCGGGGAGCTGTTTTTT. It yields the protein CASSPLMTGELFF.

The V and J genes are TRBV15 and TRBJ2-5; D possibly corresponds to TRBD1 (5 bases). In germline, CDR1 is LNHNV, CDR2 YYDKDF (reference sequence). The CDR3 has 18 amino acids. Trimming stripped 1 base from V and 1 base from J, with 19 bases between. The CDR3 nucleotides read TGTGCCACCAGCAGAGGACAGTCACCCAATACGTTCCAAGAGACCCAGTACTTC. Protein sequence: CATSRGQSPNTFQETQYF.

CDR3 region: CASSPGGTDTQYF. The DNA for the CDR3 is TGTGCCAGCAGCCCAGGAGGAACAGATACGCAGTATTTT. The V and J genes are TRBV7-9 and TRBJ2-3; D perhaps matches TRBD2 (5 bases). Germline V gene data show CDR1 as SEHNR and CDR2 as FQNEAQ (reference sequence). Trimming removed 5 bases from V and 3 bases from J, with 9 bases in between. CDR3 length: 13 residues.

The chain carries TRBV19 and TRBJ1-2, with a weak D call TRBD1 (5 bases). The CDR3 spans 16 residues. The germline V gene has CDR1 LNHDA and CDR2 SQIVND (reference sequence). Between the trimmed V and J ends, which lost 3 bases and 5 bases, there was a span of 19 bases. CDR3 bases: TGTGCCAGTAGTATTGCGGGACTGGGACGGTGGTATGGCTACACCTTC. Its translation is CASSIAGLGRWYGYTF.

This clone was observed a single time. The V gene is TRBV11-2, the J gene TRBJ2-2; the match to TRBD1 covers 8 bases. The trim removed 1 base at V and 1 base at J, leaving 2 bases unmatched. This CDR3 has 16 residues. Germline V gene data show CDR1 as SGHAT and CDR2 as FQNNGV. The CDR3 DNA reads as TGTGCCAGCAGCTTAGCGACAGGGGTGAACACCGGGGAGCTGTTTTTT. Its protein product is CASSLATGVNTGELFF.

The chain links TRBV7-2 to TRBJ1-2; 7 bases line up with TRBD1. The germline V gene has CDR1 SGHTA and CDR2 FQGNSA. V was clipped by 5 bases and J by 0 bases; unmatched bases: 6. This CDR3 contains 15 residues. The CDR3 here is CASSPGQSANYGYTF. The CDR3 coding sequence is TGTGCCAGCAGCCCGGGACAGTCTGCTAACTATGGCTACACCTTC.